This record concerns one T cell receptor beta chain sequence. The sample comes from a study of blood T cell repertoires in COVID-19. The CDR3 has 16 amino acids. The V end lost 1 base, the J end lost 4 bases, and 11 bases lay between the germline ends. The germline gives CDR1 SGHTA, CDR2 FQGNSA. Some clones are missing from TCRdb's copy, which holds only in-frame ones; the method was immunoSEQ multiplex PCR. Seen here are about 350,000 clones, roughly 86% observed once, and the top ten hold 5.5% to 7.5%. This TCR was recovered from a woman aged 70 to 79 with COVID-19, enrolled during active disease. The chain joins TRBV7-2 to TRBJ2-6; a possible D gene is TRBD1 (5 bases). Sequencing input: peripheral blood. The CDR3 bases are TGTGCCAGCAGCTTAGAAACAGGTGACGGGGCCAACGTCCTGACTTTC. This gives the protein CASSLETGDGANVLTF. Based on the CDR3 plus reference TRBV7-2 and TRBJ2-6, the full variable domain is GAGVSQSPSNKVTEKGKDVELRCDPISGHTALYWYRQSLGQGLEFLIYFQGNSAPDKSGLPSDRFSAERTGGSVSTLTIQRTQQEDSAVYLCASSLETGDGANVLTFGAGSRLTVL.